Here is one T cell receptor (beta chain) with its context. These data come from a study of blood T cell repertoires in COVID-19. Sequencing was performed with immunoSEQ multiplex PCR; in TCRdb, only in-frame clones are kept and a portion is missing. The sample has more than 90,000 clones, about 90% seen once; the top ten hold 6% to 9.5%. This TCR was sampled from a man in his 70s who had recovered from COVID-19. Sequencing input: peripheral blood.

The CDR3 region has the DNA TGTGCCAGCAGTACAGGGGGCTCCTACAATGAGCAGTTCTTC. Translating gives CASSTGGSYNEQFF. This sequence joins TRBV28 and TRBJ2-1; 8 positions match TRBD1. V shed 5 bases and J 0 bases; nucleotides not matched to a gene: 0. The CDR3 extends over 14 amino acids. CDR1 and CDR2 from the germline V gene are MDHEN and SYDVKM.